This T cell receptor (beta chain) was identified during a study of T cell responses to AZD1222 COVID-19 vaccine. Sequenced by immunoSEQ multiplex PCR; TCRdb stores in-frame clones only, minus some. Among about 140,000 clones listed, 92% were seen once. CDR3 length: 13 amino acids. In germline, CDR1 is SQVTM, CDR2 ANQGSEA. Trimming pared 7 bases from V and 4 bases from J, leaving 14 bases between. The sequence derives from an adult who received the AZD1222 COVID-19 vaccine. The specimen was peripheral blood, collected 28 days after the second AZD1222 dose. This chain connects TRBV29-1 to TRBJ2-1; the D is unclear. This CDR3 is CSGDGRLYNEQFF. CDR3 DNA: TGCAGCGGAGACGGGCGGTTATACAATGAGCAGTTCTTC.